A single sample is the source of the 4 T cell receptor beta chains below, sequenced in a study of blood T cells in healthy people across ages. A second about 6 to 12 cycle PCR used barcoded and J-beta primers. Using its own MiXCR run on the 5' RACE reads, TCRdb lists one record per CDR3 protein. The table lists 650,000 to 800,000 distinct CDR3 sequences, under 45% of them singletons. Specimen: blood. These receptors were taken from a man aged 55 to 70 in good health.

The chain employs TRBV2 and TRBJ2-7, with no clear D. The CDR3 loop spans 13 amino acids. V lost 8 bases to trimming and J lost 0 bases, with 11 bases between them. CDR1 is SNHLY and CDR2 is FYNNEI in the germline V gene. For the CDR3, the DNA is TGTGCCAGCTCCATCCTGAGCTCCTACGAGCAGTACTTC. This gives the protein CASSILSSYEQYF.

This clonotype occurred a few times. The V call is TRBV18, the J call TRBJ2-6, with D perhaps matching TRBD1 (5 bases). Trimming stripped 6 bases from V and 4 bases from J, with 7 bases between. Germline CDR1 is KGHSH and CDR2 is LQKENI. The CDR3 runs to 13 residues. The CDR3 loop is CASSGAGANVLTF. In nucleotides, the CDR3 is TGTGCCAGCTCTGGGGCCGGGGCCAACGTCCTGACTTTC. The full variable domain, completed using reference TRBV18 and TRBJ2-6, is NAGVMQNPRHLVRRRGQEARLRCSPMKGHSHVYWYRQLPEEGLKFMVYLQKENIIDESGMPKERFSAEFPKEGPSILRIQQVVRGDSAAYFCASSGAGANVLTFGAGSRLTVL.

The gene calls are TRBV20-1 and TRBJ1-5; TRBD1 matches at 8 bases. The CDR3 totals 13 residues. Trimming cost V 6 bases and J 7 bases; bases outside gene matches: 8. Germline V gene data show CDR1 as DFQATT and CDR2 as SNEGSKA (reference sequence). CDR3 sequence: CSAHDRGGQPQHF. CDR3 DNA: TGCAGTGCGCATGACAGGGGTGGGCAGCCCCAGCATTTT.

This clonotype turned up a few times. The J gene is TRBJ2-7, the V gene TRBV6-5; 8 nucleotides match TRBD1. The V gene's germline CDR1 is MNHEY and CDR2 SVGAGI. This CDR3 region has 13 residues. V dropped 5 bases and J dropped 4; count of bases not matched to a gene: 4. CDR3 DNA sequence: TGTGCCAGCAGTCACACAGGGGGGTACGAGCAGTACTTC. Its protein product is CASSHTGGYEQYF.